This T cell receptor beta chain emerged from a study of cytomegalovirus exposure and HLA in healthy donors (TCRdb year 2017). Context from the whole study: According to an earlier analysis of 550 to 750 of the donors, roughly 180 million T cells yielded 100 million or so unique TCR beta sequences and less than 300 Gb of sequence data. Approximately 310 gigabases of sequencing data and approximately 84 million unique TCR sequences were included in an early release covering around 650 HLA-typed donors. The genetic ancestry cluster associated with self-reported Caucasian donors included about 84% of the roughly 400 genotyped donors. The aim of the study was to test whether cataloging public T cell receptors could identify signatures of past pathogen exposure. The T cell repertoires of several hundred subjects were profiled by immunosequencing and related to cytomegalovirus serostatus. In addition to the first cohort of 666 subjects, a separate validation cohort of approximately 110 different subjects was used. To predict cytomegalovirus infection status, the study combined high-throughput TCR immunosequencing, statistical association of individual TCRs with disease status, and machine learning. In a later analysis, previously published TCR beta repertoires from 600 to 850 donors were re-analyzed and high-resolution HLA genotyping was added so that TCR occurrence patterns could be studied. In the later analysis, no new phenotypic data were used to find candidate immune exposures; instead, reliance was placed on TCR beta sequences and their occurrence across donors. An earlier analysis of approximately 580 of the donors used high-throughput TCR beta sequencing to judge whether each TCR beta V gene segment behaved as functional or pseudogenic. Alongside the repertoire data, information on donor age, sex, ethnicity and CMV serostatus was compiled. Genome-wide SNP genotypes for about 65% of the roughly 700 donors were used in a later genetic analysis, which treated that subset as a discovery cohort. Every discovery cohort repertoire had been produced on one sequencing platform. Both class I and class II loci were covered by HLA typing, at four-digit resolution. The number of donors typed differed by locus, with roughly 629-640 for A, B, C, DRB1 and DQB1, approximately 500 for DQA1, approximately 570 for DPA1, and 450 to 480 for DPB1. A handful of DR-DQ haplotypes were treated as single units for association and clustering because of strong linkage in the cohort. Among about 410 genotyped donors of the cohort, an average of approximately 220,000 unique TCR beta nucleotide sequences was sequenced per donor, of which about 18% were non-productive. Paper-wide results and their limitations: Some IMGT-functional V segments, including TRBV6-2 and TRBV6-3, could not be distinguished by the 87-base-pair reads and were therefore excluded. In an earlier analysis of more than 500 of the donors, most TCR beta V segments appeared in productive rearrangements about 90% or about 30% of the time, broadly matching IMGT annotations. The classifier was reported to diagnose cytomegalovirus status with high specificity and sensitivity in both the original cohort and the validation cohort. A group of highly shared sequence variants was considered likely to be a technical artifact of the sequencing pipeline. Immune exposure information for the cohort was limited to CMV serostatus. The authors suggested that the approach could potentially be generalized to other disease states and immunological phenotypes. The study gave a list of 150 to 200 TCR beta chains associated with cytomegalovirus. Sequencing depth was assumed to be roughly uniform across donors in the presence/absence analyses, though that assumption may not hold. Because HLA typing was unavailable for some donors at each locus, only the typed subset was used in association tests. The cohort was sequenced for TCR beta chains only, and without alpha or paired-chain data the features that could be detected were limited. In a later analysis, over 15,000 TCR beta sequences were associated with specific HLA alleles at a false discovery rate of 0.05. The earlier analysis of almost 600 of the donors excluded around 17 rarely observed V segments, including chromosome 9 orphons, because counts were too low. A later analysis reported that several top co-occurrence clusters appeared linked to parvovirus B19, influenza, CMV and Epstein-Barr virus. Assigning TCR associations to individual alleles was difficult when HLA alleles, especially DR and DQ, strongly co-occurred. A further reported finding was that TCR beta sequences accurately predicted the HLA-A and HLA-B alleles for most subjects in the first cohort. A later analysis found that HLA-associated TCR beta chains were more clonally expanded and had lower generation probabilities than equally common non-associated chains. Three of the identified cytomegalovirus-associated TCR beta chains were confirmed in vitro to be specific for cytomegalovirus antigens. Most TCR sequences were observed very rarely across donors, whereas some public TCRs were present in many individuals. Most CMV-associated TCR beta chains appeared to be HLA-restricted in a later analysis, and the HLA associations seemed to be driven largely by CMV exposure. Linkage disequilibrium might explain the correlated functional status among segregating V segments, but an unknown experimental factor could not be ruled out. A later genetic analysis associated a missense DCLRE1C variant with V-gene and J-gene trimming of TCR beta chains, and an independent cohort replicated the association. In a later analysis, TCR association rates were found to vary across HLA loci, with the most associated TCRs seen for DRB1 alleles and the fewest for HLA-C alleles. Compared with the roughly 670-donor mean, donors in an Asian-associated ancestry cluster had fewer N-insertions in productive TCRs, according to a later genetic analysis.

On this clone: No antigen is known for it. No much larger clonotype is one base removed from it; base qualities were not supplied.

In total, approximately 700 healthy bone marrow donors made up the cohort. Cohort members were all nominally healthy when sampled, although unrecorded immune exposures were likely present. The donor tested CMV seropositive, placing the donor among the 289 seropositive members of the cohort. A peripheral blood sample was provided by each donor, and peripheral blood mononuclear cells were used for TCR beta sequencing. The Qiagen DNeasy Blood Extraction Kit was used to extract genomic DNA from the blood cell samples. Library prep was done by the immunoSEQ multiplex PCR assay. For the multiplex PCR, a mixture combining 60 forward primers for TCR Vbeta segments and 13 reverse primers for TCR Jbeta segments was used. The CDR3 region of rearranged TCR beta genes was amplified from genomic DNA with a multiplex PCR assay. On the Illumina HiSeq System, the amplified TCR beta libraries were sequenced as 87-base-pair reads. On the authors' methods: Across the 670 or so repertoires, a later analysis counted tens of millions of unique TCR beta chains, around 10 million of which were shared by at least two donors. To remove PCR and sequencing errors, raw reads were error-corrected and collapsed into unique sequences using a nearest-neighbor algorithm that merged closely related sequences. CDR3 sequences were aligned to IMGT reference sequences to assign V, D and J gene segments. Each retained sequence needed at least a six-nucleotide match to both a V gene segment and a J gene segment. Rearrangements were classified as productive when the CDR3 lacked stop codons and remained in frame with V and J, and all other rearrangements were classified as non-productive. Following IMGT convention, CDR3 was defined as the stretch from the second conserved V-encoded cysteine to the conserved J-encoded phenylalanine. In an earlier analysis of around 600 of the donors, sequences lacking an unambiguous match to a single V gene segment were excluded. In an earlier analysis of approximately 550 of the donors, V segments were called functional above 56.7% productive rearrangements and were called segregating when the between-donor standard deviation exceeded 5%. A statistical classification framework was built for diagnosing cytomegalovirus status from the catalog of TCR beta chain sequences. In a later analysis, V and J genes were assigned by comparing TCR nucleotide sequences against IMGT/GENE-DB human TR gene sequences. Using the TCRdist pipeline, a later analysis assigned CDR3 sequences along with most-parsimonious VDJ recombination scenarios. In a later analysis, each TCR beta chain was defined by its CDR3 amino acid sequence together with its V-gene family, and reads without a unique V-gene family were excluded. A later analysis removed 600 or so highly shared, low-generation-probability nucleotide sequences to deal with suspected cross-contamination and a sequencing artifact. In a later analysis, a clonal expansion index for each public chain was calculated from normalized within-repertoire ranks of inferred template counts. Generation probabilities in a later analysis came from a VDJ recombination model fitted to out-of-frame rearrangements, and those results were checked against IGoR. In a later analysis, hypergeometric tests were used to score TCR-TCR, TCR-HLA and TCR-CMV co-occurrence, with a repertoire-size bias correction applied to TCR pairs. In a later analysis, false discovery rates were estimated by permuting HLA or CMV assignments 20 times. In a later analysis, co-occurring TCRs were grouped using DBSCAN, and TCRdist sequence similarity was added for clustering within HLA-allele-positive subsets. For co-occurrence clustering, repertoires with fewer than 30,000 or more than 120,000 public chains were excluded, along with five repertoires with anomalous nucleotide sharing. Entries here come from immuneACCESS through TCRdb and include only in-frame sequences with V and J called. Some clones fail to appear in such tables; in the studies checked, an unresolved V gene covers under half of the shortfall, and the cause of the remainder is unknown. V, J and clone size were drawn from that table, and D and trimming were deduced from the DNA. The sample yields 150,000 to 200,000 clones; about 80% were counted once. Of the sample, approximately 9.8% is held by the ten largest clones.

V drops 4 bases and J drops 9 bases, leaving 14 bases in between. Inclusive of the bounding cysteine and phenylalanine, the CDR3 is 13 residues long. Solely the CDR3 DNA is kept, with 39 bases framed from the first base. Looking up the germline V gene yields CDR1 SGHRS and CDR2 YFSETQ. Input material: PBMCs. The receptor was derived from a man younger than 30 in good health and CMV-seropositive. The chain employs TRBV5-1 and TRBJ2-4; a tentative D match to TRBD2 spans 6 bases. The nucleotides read TGCGCCAGCAGCCCTCTGGGGGGAATCATTCAGTACTTC. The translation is CASSPLGGIIQYF.